The 3 T cell receptor beta chains in this list originate from one sample, sequenced in a study of T cells in localized non-small cell lung cancer. Libraries were prepared by immunoSEQ multiplex PCR; TCRdb keeps only in-frame clonotypes and omits some of them. The sample has 40,000 to 65,000 clones, roughly 84% seen once. Sequencing used peripheral blood mononuclear cells, obtained before any cancer treatment. These receptors all come from a man between 40 and 75 years old with stage III lung adenocarcinoma.

The J gene is TRBJ1-4, the V gene TRBV19, with 7 bases lining up with TRBD1. This CDR3 has 15 residues. The trim removed 5 bases at V and 4 bases at J, leaving 7 bases unmatched. The germline CDR1 and CDR2 sequences are LNHDA and SQIVND (reference sequence). CDR3 bases: TGTGCCAGTAGTTCTGGGACAGCCTTTAATGAAAAACTGTTTTTT. Residues: CASSSGTAFNEKLFF.

The chain is built from TRBV5-1 and TRBJ2-5; D might be TRBD1 (6 bases). The CDR3 extends over 14 amino acids. Germline CDR1 and CDR2: SGHRS and YFSETQ. Between the trimmed V and J ends, which lost 4 bases and 0 bases, there was a span of 10 bases. The CDR3 DNA reads TGCGCCAGCAGCCAACGACAGGACCAAGAGACCCAGTACTTC. It codes for CASSQRQDQETQYF.

V usage is TRBV5-4 and J usage is TRBJ1-2, with D tentatively TRBD1 (6 bases). Germline V gene lookup returns CDR1 SGHNT and CDR2 YYREEE (reference sequence). Trimming removed 3 bases from V and 0 bases from J, with 15 bases in between. The CDR3 consists of 16 residues. The CDR3 nucleotides are TGTGCCAGCAGCTCGTGGACAGCTACAGCTAACTATGGCTACACCTTC. Amino acids: CASSSWTATANYGYTF.